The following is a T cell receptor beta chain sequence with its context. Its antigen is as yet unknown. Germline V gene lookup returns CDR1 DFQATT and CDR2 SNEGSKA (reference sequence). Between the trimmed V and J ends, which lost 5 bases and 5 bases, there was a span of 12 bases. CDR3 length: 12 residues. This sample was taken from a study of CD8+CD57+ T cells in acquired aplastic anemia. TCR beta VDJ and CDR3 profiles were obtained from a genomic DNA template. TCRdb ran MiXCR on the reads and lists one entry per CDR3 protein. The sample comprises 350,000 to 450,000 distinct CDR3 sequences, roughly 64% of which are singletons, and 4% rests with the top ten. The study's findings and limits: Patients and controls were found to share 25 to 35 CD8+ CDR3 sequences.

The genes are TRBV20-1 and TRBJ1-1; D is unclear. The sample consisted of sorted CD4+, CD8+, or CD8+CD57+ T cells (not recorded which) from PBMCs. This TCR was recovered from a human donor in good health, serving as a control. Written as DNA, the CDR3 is TGCAGTGCTCTGACACCAGCGACTGAAGCTTTCTTT. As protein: CSALTPATEAFF.